The present TCR beta chain was sequenced within a study of T cell responses to AZD1222 COVID-19 vaccine. Germline V gene lookup returns CDR1 SGHDN and CDR2 FVKESK. Losses at the gene ends were 4 bases for V and 7 bases for J; bases not matched to a gene: 5. The CDR3 is 14 residues long. Assay: immunoSEQ multiplex PCR; the TCRdb copy retains only in-frame clones and omits some. The sample has 120,000 or so clones; 81% are singletons. The chain carries TRBV14 and TRBJ2-1, with 9 nucleotides matching TRBD2. The source material was peripheral blood, sampled on day 0 of AZD1222 vaccination. This clonotype was obtained from an adult in good health. CDR3 DNA sequence: TGTGCCAGCAGCCGTAGCGGGAGTCGGAATGAGCAGTTCTTC. Protein: CASSRSGSRNEQFF.